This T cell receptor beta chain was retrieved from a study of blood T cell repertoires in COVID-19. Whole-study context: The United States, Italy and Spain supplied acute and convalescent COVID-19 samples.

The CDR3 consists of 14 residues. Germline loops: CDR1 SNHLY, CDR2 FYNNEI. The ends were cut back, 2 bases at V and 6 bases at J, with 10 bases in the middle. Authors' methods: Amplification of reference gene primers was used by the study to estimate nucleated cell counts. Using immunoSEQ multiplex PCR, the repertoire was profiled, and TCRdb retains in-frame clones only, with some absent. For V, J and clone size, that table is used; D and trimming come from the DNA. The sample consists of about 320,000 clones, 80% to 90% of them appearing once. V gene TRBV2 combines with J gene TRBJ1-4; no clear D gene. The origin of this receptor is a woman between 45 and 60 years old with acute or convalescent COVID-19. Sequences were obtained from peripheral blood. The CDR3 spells CASSENGPDEKLFF. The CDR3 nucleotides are TGTGCCAGCAGTGAAAATGGGCCCGATGAAAAACTGTTTTTT.